This entry lists 21 T cell receptor beta chains sequenced from one sample in a study of CD8 T cells in ankylosing spondylitis. MiXCR, run by TCRdb on the 5' RACE reads, gives a single entry per CDR3 protein. The table lists 150,000 to 200,000 distinct CDR3 sequences, 9.5% to 13% of them singletons. Sequencing was performed on blood, either unsorted or a sorted T cell fraction (not recorded which). The origin of the receptors is a male donor with ankylosing spondylitis or in good health (not recorded which).

This clonotype was picked up many times. V usage is TRBV4-3 and J usage is TRBJ2-7; TRBD2 matches 7 bases. The CDR3 loop spans 17 amino acids. Germline lookup yields CDR1 LGHNA and CDR2 YSLEER. V was clipped by 0 bases and J by 0 bases; unmatched bases: 8. The CDR3 reads CASSQDLLGGGSYEQYF. CDR3 nucleotide sequence: TGCGCCAGCAGCCAAGATCTACTGGGGGGGGGCTCCTACGAGCAGTACTTC.

This clonotype has only a few counts. The chain employs TRBV4-3 and TRBJ2-7; 9 nucleotides line up with TRBD2. CDR1 LGHNA and CDR2 YSLEER come from the germline V gene. The CDR3 length is 15 residues. The V gene end was trimmed by 0 bases and the J gene end by 2 bases; junction bases not matched to a gene: 2. CDR3 sequence (DNA): TGCGCCAGCAGCCAAGAGGCTAGCGGGGCCTACGAGCAGTACTTC. It specifies CASSQEASGAYEQYF.

This clonotype appeared many times. The chain uses TRBV10-3 and TRBJ2-7; 7 positions match TRBD2. There are 15 residues in the CDR3. Germline V gene data show CDR1 as ENHRY and CDR2 as SYGVKD. The V and J ends lost 3 bases and 9 bases, in that order; junction bases with no gene match: 14. Here the CDR3 reads CAISERSGAAIGQYF. CDR3 coding DNA: TGTGCCATCAGTGAAAGGAGCGGGGCGGCAATCGGGCAGTACTTC.

Many counts were recorded for this clonotype. The chain recombines TRBV28 with TRBJ2-5, with 7 bases matching TRBD1. This CDR3 contains 14 residues. V dropped 6 bases and J dropped 1; count of bases not matched to a gene: 5. Germline V CDR1 and CDR2: MDHEN, SYDVKM. CDR3 sequence reads: CASSQTGFQETQYF. In nucleotides, the CDR3 is TGTGCCAGCAGCCAGACAGGGTTCCAAGAGACCCAGTACTTC.

This clonotype was recorded at least ten times. The J gene is TRBJ1-5, the V gene TRBV21-1. TRBV21-1 is tagged as a pseudogene. There are 17 residues in the CDR3. The CDR3 protein is CASSKEEKDCDNQPQHF. The CDR3 DNA is TGTGCCAGCAGCAAAGAGGAGAAGGACTGCGATAATCAGCCCCAGCATTTT.

This clonotype was seen a handful of times. The gene calls are TRBV5-6 and TRBJ2-1; 13 bases match TRBD2. This CDR3 has 16 amino acids. The V segment lost 2 bases and the J segment 8 bases; nucleotides outside the gene matches: 7. CDR1 is SGHDT and CDR2 is YYEEEE in the germline V gene. CDR3 protein: CASSLGGLAGSDEQFF. The CDR3 region has the DNA TGTGCCAGCAGCTTAGGGGGACTAGCGGGATCTGATGAGCAGTTCTTC.

This clonotype occurred a few times. The chain is built from TRBV20-1 and TRBJ1-4; D is undetermined. Germline V gives CDR1 DFQATT, CDR2 SNEGSKA (reference sequence). The V and J ends lost 1 base and 13 bases respectively, with 16 bases between them. CDR3 length equals 13 residues. CDR3 nucleotide sequence: TGCAGTGCTAGAGGCCCTACGGGTTCACGACTGTTTTTT. It yields the protein CSARGPTGSRLFF.

The rearrangement joins TRBV6-2 or TRBV6-3 to TRBJ2-2; 10 nucleotides align to TRBD1. The V segment lost 6 bases and the J segment 5 bases; nucleotides outside the gene matches: 12. Germline V CDR1 and CDR2: MNHEY, SVGEGT. The CDR3 totals 17 residues. CDR3 coding DNA: TGTGCCAGCAGCCCTTCACGAGACAGGGGGCGAACCGGGGAGCTGTTTTTT. It yields the protein CASSPSRDRGRTGELFF.

This clonotype was observed at least ten times. Here the CDR3 reads CSARVAGGPSEQYF. CDR3 in DNA: TGCAGTGCTAGGGTAGCGGGGGGGCCTTCCGAGCAGTACTTC. This sequence joins TRBV20-1 and TRBJ2-7; 11 positions match TRBD2. Germline-derived CDR1 and CDR2 are DFQATT and SNEGSKA (reference sequence). There are 14 residues in the CDR3. J lost 6 bases, V lost 3 bases, and 7 bases had no gene match.

This clonotype was seen at least ten times. The chain carries TRBV4-1 and TRBJ2-5, with 7 bases aligning to TRBD1. The J segment lost 1 base and the V segment lost 2 bases, leaving 4 bases of the junction unmatched. This CDR3 contains 15 residues. Germline values: CDR1 MGHRA, CDR2 YSYEKL. CDR3 sequence: CASSQLWDSQETQYF. In nucleotides, the CDR3 is TGCGCCAGCAGCCAACTCTGGGACAGCCAAGAGACCCAGTACTTC.

The chain employs TRBV4-3 and TRBJ1-5; TRBD1 matches 7 bases. This CDR3 comprises 15 residues. With V trimmed by 4 bases and J by 6 bases, 9 bases remained unmatched. CDR1 LGHNA and CDR2 YSLEER come from the germline V gene. This CDR3 reads CASSLSGQARQPQHF. In DNA, the CDR3 is TGCGCCAGCAGCCTTTCCGGACAGGCTCGTCAGCCCCAGCATTTT.

This clonotype appeared a few times. The chain employs TRBV5-1 and TRBJ1-6; the D gene is possibly TRBD1 (6 bases). The CDR3 length is 15 residues. Germline V gene lookup returns CDR1 SGHRS and CDR2 YFSETQ. The V end was cut by 1 base, the J end by 9 bases, with 14 bases between. The CDR3 nucleotides read TGCGCCAGCAGCTTGTCAGGGGATGAGATTTCACCCCTCCACTTT. Protein product: CASSLSGDEISPLHF.

This clonotype was counted ten times or more. DNA for the CDR3: TGTGCCACCAGCAGAGTTAGCTCCTACAATGAGCAGTTCTTC. This translates into CATSRVSSYNEQFF. The chain combines TRBV15 with TRBJ2-1, with D hard to call. Trimming left V 1 base short and J 0 bases short, with 4 bases between. In germline, CDR1 is LNHNV, CDR2 YYDKDF (reference sequence). The CDR3 spans 14 residues.

This clonotype was detected many times. V and J are TRBV28 and TRBJ2-2, with 9 bases lining up with TRBD1. J was trimmed by 2 bases and V by 5 bases; bases with no gene match: 3. The germline V gene has CDR1 MDHEN and CDR2 SYDVKM. This CDR3 comprises 15 residues. The CDR3 region has the DNA TGTGCCAGCAGTCGGGACAGGGATAACACCGGGGAGCTGTTTTTT. Translating gives CASSRDRDNTGELFF.

This clonotype was observed a few times. The chain is built from TRBV6-2 or TRBV6-3 and TRBJ1-1; TRBD1 is a possible D gene (5 bases). V gave up 2 bases and J gave up 2 bases, with 12 bases separating them. The CDR3 contains 15 residues. Germline values: CDR1 MNHEY, CDR2 SVGEGT. CDR3 in DNA: TGTGCCAGCAGTTACATTTCGGGGCTTAACACTGAAGCTTTCTTT. The encoded protein is CASSYISGLNTEAFF.

The V call is TRBV5-1, the J call TRBJ2-5; D gene ambiguous. The length of the CDR3 is 13 residues. Germline assignment: CDR1 SGHRS and CDR2 YFSETQ. V was shortened by 7 bases and J by 1 base, with 11 bases between the two germline ends. The CDR3 bases are TGCGCCAGCGGCAGCAGTACCCAAGAGACCCAGTACTTC. Protein: CASGSSTQETQYF.

This clonotype was seen ten or more times. The chain's CDR3 is CSAIAGIRDNEQFF. For the CDR3, the DNA is TGCAGTGCCATAGCGGGTATAAGGGATAATGAGCAGTTCTTC. V is TRBV20-1 and J is TRBJ2-1; 7 nucleotides match TRBD2. The CDR3 covers 14 residues. V dropped 6 bases and J dropped 7; count of bases not matched to a gene: 12. CDR1 is DFQATT and CDR2 is SNEGSKA in the germline V gene (reference sequence).

The J gene is TRBJ2-1, the V gene TRBV25-1, with D tentatively TRBD1 (5 bases). Germline V CDR1 and CDR2: MGHDK, SYGVNS. Trimming removed 5 bases from V and 8 bases from J, with 10 bases in between. CDR3 length equals 12 residues. CDR3 in amino acids: CASSPPGYEQFF. As DNA, the CDR3 is TGTGCCAGCAGTCCACCAGGGTATGAGCAGTTCTTC. The full variable domain, its missing parts supplied by reference TRBV25-1 and TRBJ2-1, is EADIYQTPRYLVIGTGKKITLECSQTMGHDKMYWYQQDPGMELHLIHYSYGVNSTEKGDLSSESTVSRIRTEHFPLTLESARPSHTSQYLCASSPPGYEQFFGPGTRLTVL.

This clonotype was counted at least ten times. The chain recombines TRBV20-1 with TRBJ2-3; 10 bases align to TRBD2. Germline V gene sequence: CDR1 DFQATT, CDR2 SNEGSKA (reference sequence). CDR3 length equals 14 residues. Unmatched junction bases numbered 4, after V lost 6 bases and J lost 1 base. The DNA of the CDR3 is TGCAGTGCAGCGGGGGGGCCCCGCACAGATACGCAGTATTTT. This gives the protein CSAAGGPRTDTQYF.

The genes are TRBV20-1 and TRBJ1-5; D perhaps matches TRBD1 (5 bases). This CDR3 region has 14 residues. Germline lookup yields CDR1 DFQATT and CDR2 SNEGSKA (reference sequence). V was pared by 5 bases and J by 5 bases, with 16 bases between. CDR3 in amino acids: CSAAAPGLYQPQHF. Here the CDR3 DNA reads TGCAGTGCTGCCGCCCCAGGGCTATATCAGCCCCAGCATTTT.

CDR3 protein: CASSRTGYPNEKLFF. CDR3 nucleotide sequence: TGTGCCAGCAGCAGAACAGGTTATCCTAATGAAAAACTGTTTTTT. The genes are TRBV11-2 and TRBJ1-4, with D perhaps TRBD1 (5 bases). From germline, CDR1 is SGHAT and CDR2 FQNNGV. The ends were cut back, 5 bases at V and 3 bases at J, with 13 bases in the middle. This CDR3 is 15 amino acids long.